The clone carrying this TCR beta chain has ten or more counts. Its antigen remains unknown. Each sequencing run yielded over 160 million TCR-beta sequences from 15-18 subjects. TCRdb reprocessed the 5' RACE reads with MiXCR, giving one entry per CDR3 protein. The sample has 55,000 to 70,000 distinct CDR3 sequences, roughly 4.8% seen once. This CDR3 contains 14 residues. Germline values: CDR1 SGHDT, CDR2 YYEEEE. Trimming left V 3 bases short and J 7 bases short, with 14 bases between. These data come from a study of neurological immune-mediated disorders. Regarding the study as a whole: As far as clinical or MRI features were concerned, none was associated with the multiple sclerosis repertoire cluster. One related-CDR3 cluster, which may be a signature, held the repertoires of 18 of 34 multiple sclerosis patients after phylogenetic grouping.

The chain has TRBV5-6 and TRBJ2-1; a weak D match, TRBD2 (6 bases). This sequence originates from a woman between 45 and 65 years old with multiple sclerosis. Material: PBMCs. Written as DNA, the CDR3 is TGTGCCAGCAGCTCGGGACTTCTAGGGAATGAGCAGTTCTTC. It translates to CASSSGLLGNEQFF. The complete variable domain, with remaining parts taken from reference TRBV5-6 and TRBJ2-1, reads DAGVTQSPTHLIKTRGQQVTLRCSPKSGHDTVSWYQQALGQGPQFIFQYYEEEERQRGNFPDRFSGHQFPNYSSELNVNALLLGDSALYLCASSSGLLGNEQFFGPGTRLTVL.